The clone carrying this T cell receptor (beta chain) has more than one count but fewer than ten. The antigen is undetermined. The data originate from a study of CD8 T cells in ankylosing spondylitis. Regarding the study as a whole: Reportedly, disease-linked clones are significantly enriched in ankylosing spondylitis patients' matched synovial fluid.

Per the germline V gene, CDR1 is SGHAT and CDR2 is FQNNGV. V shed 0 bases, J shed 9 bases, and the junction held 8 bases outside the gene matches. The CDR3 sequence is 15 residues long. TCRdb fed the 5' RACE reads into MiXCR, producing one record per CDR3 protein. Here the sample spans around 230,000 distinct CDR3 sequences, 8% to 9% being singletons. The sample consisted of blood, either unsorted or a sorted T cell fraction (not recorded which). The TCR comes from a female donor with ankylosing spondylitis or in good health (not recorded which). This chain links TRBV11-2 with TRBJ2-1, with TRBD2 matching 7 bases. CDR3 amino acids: CASSLDGLAVVEQFF. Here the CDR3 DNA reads TGTGCCAGCAGCTTAGATGGGCTAGCGGTTGTTGAGCAGTTCTTC. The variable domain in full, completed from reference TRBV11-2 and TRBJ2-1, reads EAGVAQSPRYKIIEKRQSVAFWCNPISGHATLYWYQQILGQGPKLLIQFQNNGVVDDSQLPKDRFSAERLKGVDSTLKIQPAKLEDSAVYLCASSLDGLAVVEQFFGPGTRLTVL.